The clone carrying this T cell receptor (beta chain) was seen once. The antigen is not known. Germline V gene lookup returns CDR1 SGHAT and CDR2 FQNNGV. The length of the CDR3 is 12 residues. Trimming took off 0 bases at V and 4 bases at J, with 4 bases between the two ends. Doses given second, at about 4 or about 12 weeks, were pooled. The source of the sample is a study of T cell responses to AZD1222 COVID-19 vaccine. Study findings and constraints: White British donors predominated, females outnumbered males, and clonal diversity was possibly underestimated. Repertoires were collected only later (after the peak T cell response had occurred).

TCRdb keeps only in-frame clones here, not all; method: immunoSEQ multiplex PCR. This table has 180,000 or so clones, 92% appearing once. This clonotype was sampled from an adult who received the AZD1222 COVID-19 vaccine. V gene TRBV11-2 combines with J gene TRBJ2-7; D ambiguous. The sample was peripheral blood, taken 28 days after the second AZD1222 dose. CDR3 in amino acids: CASSLDIYEQYF. CDR3 DNA: TGTGCCAGCAGCTTAGACATTTACGAGCAGTACTTC.